This T cell receptor beta chain was captured in a study of T cells in Graves' hyperthyroidism and ophthalmopathy. Turning to this clonotype: The antigen remains unidentified. This sequence may be a read error, since a much larger clone differs from it by one base.

Study-wide findings and caveats: Among clonotypes expanded in thyroid above 0.001, most were also found in blood.

RNA transcripts gave rise to amplified TCR beta CDR3 regions. First-round RT-PCR targeting the TCR CDR3 was performed with the HTBI primer set. In TCRdb, the multiplex PCR reads were re-called with MiXCR into one record per CDR3 protein. This sample has hundreds of thousands of distinct CDR3 sequences, with more than 13% found just once. The CDR3 loop spans 14 amino acids. Trimming removed 8 bases at V and 4 bases at J, with 15 bases between. The V and J genes are TRBV12-3 or TRBV12-4 and TRBJ1-3; D call uncertain. This sequence was found in a man aged 50-60 years with Graves' ophthalmopathy. Sequencing input: blood. CDR3 sequence reads: CASGPWTGGNTIYF. The CDR3 DNA reads as TGTGCCAGCGGTCCCTGGACGGGAGGAAACACCATATATTTT.